This entry lists 19 T cell receptor beta chains sequenced from one sample in a study of T cells in Graves' hyperthyroidism and ophthalmopathy. TCR beta CDR3 region amplification was performed from RNA transcripts. Primed by the HTBI set, a first-round RT-PCR was run on the TCR CDR3. TCRdb analysed the multiplex PCR reads with MiXCR anew, one entry per CDR3 protein. The table records approximately 700,000 distinct CDR3 sequences, roughly 45% of them present only once. Material: peripheral blood or thyroid tissue (not recorded which). These receptor sequences come from an adult man with Graves' disease, either hyperthyroidism or ophthalmopathy (not recorded which).

This clonotype was seen a handful of times. This chain uses TRBV7-2 with TRBJ1-1; D is ambiguous. CDR3 length: 13 residues. V lost 3 bases to trimming and J lost 3 bases, with 8 bases between them. Per the germline V gene, CDR1 is SGHTA and CDR2 is FQGNSA. The CDR3 DNA sequence: TGTGCCAGCAGCTTTGACTTGGACACTGAAGCTTTCTTT. Protein product: CASSFDLDTEAFF. Looking up the rest from reference TRBV7-2 and TRBJ1-1 gives the full variable domain: GAGVSQSPSNKVTEKGKDVELRCDPISGHTALYWYRQSLGQGLEFLIYFQGNSAPDKSGLPSDRFSAERTGGSVSTLTIQRTQQEDSAVYLCASSFDLDTEAFFGQGTRLTVV.

The chain links TRBV11-2 to TRBJ2-7, with D perhaps TRBD1 (5 bases). The germline gives CDR1 SGHAT, CDR2 FQNNGV. The length of the CDR3 is 14 residues. V lost 5 bases and J 2 bases, leaving 13 bases between the germline ends. In nucleotides, the CDR3 is TGTGCCAGCAGCCCCAGGGTAGGGGCCTACGAGCAGTACTTC. Its translation is CASSPRVGAYEQYF.

On this clonotype itself: Mismatch with germline at one junction end may stem from a read error. Here the CDR3 DNA reads TGTGCCAGCAGTTATAAGGGTGAACAGCCCCAGCATTTT. It translates to CASSYKGEQPQHF. The J gene is TRBJ1-5, the V gene TRBV24-1; D is uncertain. The CDR3 contains 13 residues. Germline assignment: CDR1 KGHDR and CDR2 SFDVKD.

The V and J genes are TRBV5-4 and TRBJ1-2; TRBD1 is a possible D gene (6 bases). The CDR3 covers 15 residues. Germline V gene sequence: CDR1 SGHNT, CDR2 YYREEE (reference sequence). Deletions cut 1 base from V and 2 bases from J, with 12 bases between. The CDR3 DNA follows: TGTGCCAGCAGCTTGTTTGGACAGACAAACTATGGCTACACCTTC. It codes for CASSLFGQTNYGYTF.

Turning to this clonotype: The junction differs from germline at one of its ends, possibly a read error. The CDR3: CASAPPEYEKPFF. The CDR3 DNA reads as TGTGCCAGCGCACCCCCCGAGTATGAAAAACCGTTTTTT. V usage is TRBV7-4 and J usage is TRBJ1-4; D not certain. Looked up from germline, CDR1 is SGHVT and CDR2 is SQSDAQ. This CDR3 has 13 residues.

Concerning this clonotype itself: The junction does not match germline at one end; this may be a read error. The V call is TRBV7-2, the J call TRBJ1-4; D uncertain. Germline loops: CDR1 SGHTA, CDR2 FQGNSA. CDR3 length: 11 amino acids. CDR3 bases: TGTGCCAGCAGCTTAGACCCCACCCCGGCTTTT. It yields the protein CASSLDPTPAF.

CDR3 region: CSARDAQNTGELFF. The CDR3 nucleotides read TGCAGTGCTAGAGATGCACAGAACACCGGGGAGCTGTTTTTT. This chain links TRBV20-1 with TRBJ2-2, with unresolved D. Deletions cut 0 bases from V and 1 base from J, with 6 bases between. CDR1 is DFQATT and CDR2 is SNEGSKA in the germline V gene (reference sequence). The CDR3 has 14 residues.

The chain joins TRBV6-1 to TRBJ1-4; 7 nucleotides line up with TRBD1. This CDR3 has 16 residues. The J segment lost 6 bases and the V segment lost 3 bases, leaving 10 bases of the junction unmatched. The germline V gene has CDR1 MNHNS and CDR2 SASEGT. The CDR3 spells CASSERTGVGYEKLFF. CDR3 DNA: TGTGCCAGCAGTGAGCGGACAGGAGTTGGCTATGAAAAACTGTTTTTT.

The table lists this clonotype with a few counts. Compared with germline, one end of the junction differs, possibly owing to a read error. This chain connects TRBV24-1 to TRBJ1-5; possibly TRBD1 for D (5 bases). The CDR3 sequence is 14 residues long. CDR1 and CDR2 from the germline V gene are KGHDR and SFDVKD. DNA of the CDR3: TGTGCCAGCAGTGAAGTCGGGGGAAATCAGCCCCAGCATTTT. Translating it yields CASSEVGGNQPQHF.

This clonotype was recorded many times. The genes are TRBV24-1 and TRBJ1-6, with D perhaps matching TRBD1 (5 bases). Germline CDR1 and CDR2: KGHDR and SFDVKD. The ends were cut back, 2 bases at V and 7 bases at J, with 11 bases in the middle. There are 15 residues in the CDR3. CDR3 in DNA: TGTGCCACCAGTGATTCCCGGGACGGGAATTCACCCCTCCACTTT. Translating it yields CATSDSRDGNSPLHF.

The rearrangement uses TRBV7-9 and TRBJ2-2; TRBD1 aligns across 8 bases. Trimming removed 3 bases from V and 2 bases from J; junction bases left unmatched: 8. Looked up from germline, CDR1 is SEHNR and CDR2 is FQNEAQ (reference sequence). This CDR3 spans 17 amino acids. This CDR3 reads CASSLDPGGSNTGELFF. CDR3 sequence (DNA): TGTGCCAGCAGCTTGGATCCAGGGGGCTCTAACACCGGGGAGCTGTTTTTT.

There are many counts of this clonotype. The rearrangement uses TRBV29-1 and TRBJ1-2, with D uncertain. Trimming stripped 0 bases from V and 9 bases from J, with 11 bases between. The CDR3 length is 12 residues. The germline V gene has CDR1 SQVTM and CDR2 ANQGSEA. The CDR3 loop is CSVEDLRGCYTF. Written as DNA, the CDR3 is TGCAGCGTTGAAGATTTGCGGGGTTGCTACACCTTC.

This clonotype showed up just a few times. The chain couples TRBV7-2 to TRBJ1-4, with D perhaps TRBD1 (5 bases). Trimming removed 1 base at V and 6 bases at J, with 15 bases between. The length of the CDR3 is 16 residues. Germline CDR1 is SGHTA and CDR2 is FQGNSA. The CDR3 nucleotides read TGTGCCAGCAGCTTAGATTCCCTCGGGGGGGATGAAAAACTGTTTTTT. As protein: CASSLDSLGGDEKLFF.

V is TRBV10-3 and J is TRBJ2-7; possibly TRBD1 for D (5 bases). The CDR3 has 11 amino acids. Germline-derived CDR1 and CDR2 are ENHRY and SYGVKD. The CDR3 nucleotides read TGTGCTATGCGACAGACCTACGAGCAGTACTTC. Amino acid sequence: CAMRQTYEQYF.

This clonotype has only one observation. It is likely a read error, because the conserved phenylalanine at the end of the CDR3 is missing. Because the CDR3's place on the DNA is in doubt, the DNA is left out and the CDR3 is given as listed by TCRdb. The V call is TRBV2, the J call TRBJ2-5. Germline assignment: CDR1 SNHLY and CDR2 FYNNEI. Inclusive of both ends, the CDR3 amounts to 8 amino acids. This CDR3 reads CASSEDAR.

This clonotype was seen at least ten times. The CDR3 bases are TGTGCCAGCAGAACCTCATTAGAGAACACTGAAGCTTTCTTT. Its protein is CASRTSLENTEAFF. The V call is TRBV7-2, the J call TRBJ1-1; the D is unclear. Germline CDR1 and CDR2: SGHTA and FQGNSA. This CDR3 comprises 14 residues. V was trimmed by 6 bases and J by 1 base, leaving 12 bases between them.

This clonotype has just a few counts. The chain carries TRBV25-1 and TRBJ1-1; no definite D call. V was clipped by 7 bases and J by 3 bases, with 18 bases between them. The CDR3 length is 15 residues. Germline V CDR1 and CDR2: MGHDK, SYGVNS. The CDR3: CASTPAHLRDTEAFF. Here the CDR3 DNA reads TGTGCCAGCACACCGGCCCACCTACGAGACACTGAAGCTTTCTTT.

The V and J genes are TRBV10-3 and TRBJ1-1; tentatively, D is TRBD1 (5 bases). There are 13 residues in the CDR3. CDR1 is ENHRY, CDR2 SYGVKD, per germline. The DNA of the CDR3 is TGTGCTAGAGATTGGGGGGTTGACACTGAAGCTTTCTTT. Translated, it gives CARDWGVDTEAFF.

The V gene is TRBV7-9, the J gene TRBJ1-4; unclear D gene. The V and J ends lost 3 bases and 0 bases respectively, with 11 bases between them. Germline values: CDR1 SEHNR, CDR2 FQNEAQ (reference sequence). The CDR3 spans 16 residues. CDR3 DNA: TGTGCCAGCAGCTTTTTCGGGAGTTCAACTAATGAAAAACTGTTTTTT. Amino acids: CASSFFGSSTNEKLFF.